The 19 T cell receptor beta chains below were found in one sample sequenced in a study of blood T cell repertoires in COVID-19. The protocol was immunoSEQ multiplex PCR, while the TCRdb copy is restricted to in-frame clones and leaves out a portion. The sample records a few hundred thousand clones, around 84% being singletons. The sequencing sample was made of peripheral blood. The receptors originated from a human donor in a cohort sampled during active COVID-19.

The chain recombines TRBV7-2 with TRBJ2-7; 11 nucleotides match TRBD2. CDR3 length equals 18 residues. Germline loops: CDR1 SGHTA, CDR2 FQGNSA. V lost 3 bases, J lost 1 base, and 11 bases stayed unmatched. CDR3 residues: CASSFQTSGTVPSYEQYF. CDR3 coding DNA: TGTGCCAGCAGCTTCCAGACTAGCGGGACCGTTCCTTCCTACGAGCAGTACTTC.

The V and J genes are TRBV7-2 and TRBJ2-3; maybe TRBD1 (6 bases). The CDR3 loop spans 14 amino acids. The V end was cut by 5 bases, the J end by 1 base, with 10 bases between. Germline CDR1 and CDR2: SGHTA and FQGNSA. CDR3 sequence (DNA): TGTGCCAGCAGCCCATGGACAGGCACAGATACGCAGTATTTT. Translation gives CASSPWTGTDTQYF.

This clone came up once. J is TRBJ2-5 and V is TRBV12-3 or TRBV12-4, with D tentatively TRBD2 (5 bases). CDR3 length: 13 amino acids. Deletions cut 3 bases from V and 2 bases from J, with 7 bases between. CDR3 in DNA: TGTGCCAGCAGTTTTTTAGCGCAAGAGACCCAGTACTTC. Its translation: CASSFLAQETQYF.

The CDR3 DNA follows: TGTGCCAGCAGAACAGGGTTATCGTACGGCTACACCTTC. Translated, it gives CASRTGLSYGYTF. The chain has TRBV6-6 and TRBJ1-2; D is possibly TRBD1 (6 bases). V dropped 6 bases and J dropped 8 bases, with 16 bases sitting between them. The CDR3 contains 13 residues. Germline CDR1 MNHNY, CDR2 SVGAGI (reference sequence).

The V gene is TRBV7-2, the J gene TRBJ2-7; the match to TRBD2 covers 10 bases. From germline, CDR1 is SGHTA and CDR2 FQGNSA. The CDR3 covers 14 residues. Unmatched junction bases numbered 4, after V lost 5 bases and J lost 3 bases. The DNA for the CDR3 is TGTGCCAGCAGCCTCGGACTAGCGGACTACGAGCAGTACTTC. Its translation: CASSLGLADYEQYF.

As concerns this clone: The same CDR3 also results from other DNA sequences found in this sample. The chain combines TRBV5-1 with TRBJ2-2; 11 bases are shared with TRBD2. With 0 bases clipped from V and 6 bases from J, the junction kept 1 base outside the gene matches. This CDR3 has 15 residues. Germline V gives CDR1 SGHRS, CDR2 YFSETQ. The CDR3 sequence is CASSLGTSGSGELFF. CDR3 nucleotide sequence: TGCGCCAGCAGCTTGGGGACTAGCGGGTCCGGGGAGCTGTTTTTT.

The chain joins TRBV6-1 to TRBJ2-5, with TRBD1 matching over 7 bases. This CDR3 comprises 16 residues. V dropped 4 bases and J dropped 0; count of bases not matched to a gene: 8. Germline CDR1 is MNHNS and CDR2 is SASEGT. CDR3 DNA sequence: TGTGCCAGCAGTGTCAACTCACAGGGGTACCAAGAGACCCAGTACTTC. Protein: CASSVNSQGYQETQYF.

The chain couples TRBV25-1 to TRBJ2-7, with a weak D call TRBD1 (6 bases). CDR1 MGHDK and CDR2 SYGVNS come from the germline V gene. The CDR3 has 14 residues. Trimming pared 7 bases from V and 2 bases from J, leaving 15 bases between. The CDR3 is CASTRRGIPYEQYF. The CDR3 DNA reads TGTGCCAGCACCCGCAGGGGAATCCCCTACGAGCAGTACTTC.

The chain combines TRBV19 with TRBJ1-5; D perhaps matches TRBD1 (6 bases). The V gene's germline CDR1 is LNHDA and CDR2 SQIVND (reference sequence). CDR3 length: 15 amino acids. Trimming took off 7 bases at V and 0 bases at J, with 13 bases between the two ends. In DNA form, the CDR3 reads TGTGCCAGTACCCAAGGGGGGGGTAGCAATCAGCCCCAGCATTTT. It codes for CASTQGGGSNQPQHF.

This clone was found a few times. This chain joins TRBV3-1 (or the pseudogene TRBV3-2) and TRBJ1-1, with 8 bases matching TRBD1. The germline V gene encodes CDR1 LGHDT and CDR2 YNNKEL (reference sequence). V lost 1 base to trimming and J lost 6 bases; unmatched junction nucleotides: 4. This CDR3 has 14 amino acids. The CDR3 DNA reads TGTGCCAGCAGCCAAGTCGGACAGGGAGCTGAAGCTTTCTTT. Protein: CASSQVGQGAEAFF.

The gene calls are TRBV9 and TRBJ2-1; TRBD2 agrees at 8 bases. V was pared by 3 bases and J by 9 bases, with 5 bases of the junction left unmatched. This CDR3 is 13 amino acids long. Looked up from germline, CDR1 is SGDLS and CDR2 is YYNGEE. This CDR3 is CASSDGLAFEQFF. Written as DNA, the CDR3 is TGTGCCAGCAGCGACGGACTAGCCTTTGAGCAGTTCTTC. The full variable domain, completed using reference TRBV9 and TRBJ2-1, is DSGVTQTPKHLITATGQRVTLRCSPRSGDLSVYWYQQSLDQGLQFLIQYYNGEERAKGNILERFSAQQFPDLHSELNLSSLELGDSALYFCASSDGLAFEQFFGPGTRLTVL.

This chain connects TRBV5-1 to TRBJ2-1; no clear D. CDR1 SGHRS and CDR2 YFSETQ come from the germline V gene. CDR3 size: 12 residues. V lost 0 bases and J lost 8, with 6 bases in between. The CDR3 loop is CASSLDSDEQFF. For the CDR3, the DNA is TGCGCCAGCAGCTTGGACAGTGATGAGCAGTTCTTC.

This sequence joins TRBV19 and TRBJ1-1; 7 bases match TRBD1. Germline V gives CDR1 LNHDA, CDR2 SQIVND (reference sequence). This CDR3 has 14 residues. V was clipped by 7 bases and J by 0 bases; unmatched bases: 5. Here the CDR3 DNA reads TGTGCCAGTAACGGGGGACAGATGAACACTGAAGCTTTCTTT. Translating gives CASNGGQMNTEAFF.

This chain connects TRBV27 to TRBJ1-2, with no clear D. This CDR3 has 13 residues. V gave up 4 bases and J gave up 0 bases, with 6 bases separating them. Germline CDR1 MNHEY, CDR2 SMNVEV (reference sequence). CDR3 coding DNA: TGTGCCAGCAGTTCCACTACTAACTATGGCTACACCTTC. As protein: CASSSTTNYGYTF.

J is TRBJ1-6 and V is TRBV7-6; D perhaps matches TRBD1 (6 bases). The CDR3 has 15 amino acids. Looked up from germline, CDR1 is SGHVS and CDR2 is FNYEAQ. V was trimmed by 5 bases and J by 5 bases, leaving 13 bases between them. As DNA, the CDR3 is TGTGCCAGCAGCCCTCAGGGGCGGGATAATTCACCCCTCCACTTT. Translating it yields CASSPQGRDNSPLHF.

V is TRBV7-9 and J is TRBJ2-1; 8 bases line up with TRBD2. The CDR3 has 16 amino acids. The trim removed 3 bases at V and 4 bases at J, leaving 8 bases unmatched. The germline V gene has CDR1 SEHNR and CDR2 FQNEAQ (reference sequence). The CDR3 nucleotides read TGTGCCAGCAGCTTGTGGACTAGCACCATTTACAATGAGCAGTTCTTC. It specifies CASSLWTSTIYNEQFF.

This chain joins TRBV5-1 and TRBJ2-5; 7 nucleotides match TRBD1. The V segment lost 1 base and the J segment 2 bases; nucleotides outside the gene matches: 5. This CDR3 has 15 amino acids. The germline V gene has CDR1 SGHRS and CDR2 YFSETQ. In DNA, the CDR3 is TGCGCCAGCAGCTTGAACCCGACAGGGCAAGAGACCCAGTACTTC. It yields the protein CASSLNPTGQETQYF.

This clone was recorded a few times. The chain couples TRBV28 to TRBJ2-3; 13 positions agree with TRBD2. Germline CDR1 reads MDHEN; CDR2 reads SYDVKM. This CDR3 region has 15 residues. The V segment lost 2 bases and the J segment 14 bases; nucleotides outside the gene matches: 10. Here the CDR3 reads CASSLHTSGGGSGYF. CDR3 DNA sequence: TGTGCCAGCAGTTTACATACTAGCGGGGGGGGAAGTGGGTATTTT.

V usage is TRBV24-1 and J usage is TRBJ2-3, with 9 nucleotides matching TRBD2. The CDR3 runs to 15 residues. The germline V gene encodes CDR1 KGHDR and CDR2 SFDVKD. The V and J ends lost 9 bases and 6 bases, in that order; junction bases with no gene match: 12. CDR3 in DNA: TGTGCCACCGGGGATAAGCGGGGGGCCCTGGATACGCAGTATTTT. It is translated as CATGDKRGALDTQYF.